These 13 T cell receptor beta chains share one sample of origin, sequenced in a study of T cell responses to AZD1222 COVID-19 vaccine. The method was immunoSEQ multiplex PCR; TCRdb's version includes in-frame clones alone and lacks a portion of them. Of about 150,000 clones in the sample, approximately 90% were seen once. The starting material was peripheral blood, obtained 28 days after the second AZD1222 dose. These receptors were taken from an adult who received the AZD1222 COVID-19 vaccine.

The CDR3 sequence is CSARERDTQYF. DNA for the CDR3: TGCAGTGCTAGAGAACGCGATACGCAGTATTTT. The chain joins TRBV20-1 to TRBJ2-3; no reliable D call. Trimming stripped 0 bases from V and 6 bases from J, with 4 bases between. From germline, CDR1 is DFQATT and CDR2 SNEGSKA (reference sequence). The CDR3 covers 11 residues.

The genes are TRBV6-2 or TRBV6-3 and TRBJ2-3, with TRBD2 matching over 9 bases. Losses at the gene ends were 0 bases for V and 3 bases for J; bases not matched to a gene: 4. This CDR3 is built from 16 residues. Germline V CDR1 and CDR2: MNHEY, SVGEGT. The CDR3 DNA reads TGTGCCAGCAGTTACTCGGCGGGAGGGGAAACAGATACGCAGTATTTT. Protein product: CASSYSAGGETDTQYF.

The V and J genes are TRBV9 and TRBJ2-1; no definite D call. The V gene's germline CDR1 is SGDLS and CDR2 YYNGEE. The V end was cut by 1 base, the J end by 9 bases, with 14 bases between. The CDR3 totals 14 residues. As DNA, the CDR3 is TGTGCCAGCAGCGTAAGGCCGGACGCACTTGAGCAGTTCTTC. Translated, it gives CASSVRPDALEQFF.

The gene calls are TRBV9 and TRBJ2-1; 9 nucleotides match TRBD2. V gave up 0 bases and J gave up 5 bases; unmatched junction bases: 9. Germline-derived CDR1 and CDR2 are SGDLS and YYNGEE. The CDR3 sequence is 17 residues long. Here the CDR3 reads CASSVDSGGYRDNEQFF. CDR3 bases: TGTGCCAGCAGCGTAGATAGCGGGGGATATCGAGACAATGAGCAGTTCTTC. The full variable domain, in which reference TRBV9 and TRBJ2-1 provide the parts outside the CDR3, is DSGVTQTPKHLITATGQRVTLRCSPRSGDLSVYWYQQSLDQGLQFLIQYYNGEERAKGNILERFSAQQFPDLHSELNLSSLELGDSALYFCASSVDSGGYRDNEQFFGPGTRLTVL.

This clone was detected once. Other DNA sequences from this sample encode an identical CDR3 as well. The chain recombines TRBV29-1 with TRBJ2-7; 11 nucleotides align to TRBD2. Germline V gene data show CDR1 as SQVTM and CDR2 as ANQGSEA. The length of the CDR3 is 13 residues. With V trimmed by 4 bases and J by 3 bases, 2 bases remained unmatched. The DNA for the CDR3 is TGCAGCGTTGGTACTAGCGGGAGCTACGAGCAGTACTTC. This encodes CSVGTSGSYEQYF.

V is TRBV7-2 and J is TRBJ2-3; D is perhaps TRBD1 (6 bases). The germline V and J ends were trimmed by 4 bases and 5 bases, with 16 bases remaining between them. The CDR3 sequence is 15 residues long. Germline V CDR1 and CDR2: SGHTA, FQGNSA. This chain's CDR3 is CASSSWGLAGDTQYF. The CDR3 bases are TGTGCCAGCAGCTCTTGGGGGCTAGCAGGAGATACGCAGTATTTT.

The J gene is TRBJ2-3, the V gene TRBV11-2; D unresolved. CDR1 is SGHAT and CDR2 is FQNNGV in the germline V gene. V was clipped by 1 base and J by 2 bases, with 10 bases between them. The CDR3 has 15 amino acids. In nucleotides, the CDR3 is TGTGCCAGCAGCTTAGCTCTGAGCACCACAGATACGCAGTATTTT. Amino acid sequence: CASSLALSTTDTQYF.

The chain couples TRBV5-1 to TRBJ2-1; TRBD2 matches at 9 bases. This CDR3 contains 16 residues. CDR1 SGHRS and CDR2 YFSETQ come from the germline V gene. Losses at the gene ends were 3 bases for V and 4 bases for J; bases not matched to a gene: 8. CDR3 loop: CASSSPAGGRYNEQFF. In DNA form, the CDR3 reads TGCGCCAGCAGCTCCCCAGCGGGAGGCCGTTACAATGAGCAGTTCTTC. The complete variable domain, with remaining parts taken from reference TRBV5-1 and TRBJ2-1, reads KAGVTQTPRYLIKTRGQQVTLSCSPISGHRSVSWYQQTPGQGLQFLFEYFSETQRNKGNFPGRFSGRQFSNSRSEMNVSTLELGDSALYLCASSSPAGGRYNEQFFGPGTRLTVL.

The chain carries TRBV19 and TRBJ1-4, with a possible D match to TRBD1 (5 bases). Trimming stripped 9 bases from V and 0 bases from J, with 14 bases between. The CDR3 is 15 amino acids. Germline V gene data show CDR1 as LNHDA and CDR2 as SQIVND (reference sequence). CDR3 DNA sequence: TGTGCCAGCAGAAACCCGGGGGCAACTAATGAAAAACTGTTTTTT. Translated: CASRNPGATNEKLFF. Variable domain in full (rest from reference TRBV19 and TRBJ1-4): DGGITQSPKYLFRKEGQNVTLSCEQNLNHDAMYWYRQDPGQGLRLIYYSQIVNDFQKGDIAEGYSVSREKKESFPLTVTSAQKNPTAFYLCASRNPGATNEKLFFGSGTQLSVL.

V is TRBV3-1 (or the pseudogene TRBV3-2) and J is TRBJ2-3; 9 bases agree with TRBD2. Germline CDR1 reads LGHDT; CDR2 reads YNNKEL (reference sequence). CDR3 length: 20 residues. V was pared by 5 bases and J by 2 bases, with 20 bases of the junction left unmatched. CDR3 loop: CASSYVGRISSGGITDTQYF. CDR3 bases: TGTGCCAGCAGCTATGTAGGGAGGATCTCCAGCGGGGGGATCACAGATACGCAGTATTTT.

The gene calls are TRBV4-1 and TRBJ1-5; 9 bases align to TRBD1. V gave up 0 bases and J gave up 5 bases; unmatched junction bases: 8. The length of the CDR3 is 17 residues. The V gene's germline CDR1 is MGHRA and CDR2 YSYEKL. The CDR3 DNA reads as TGCGCCAGCAGCCAAGATCGGTGGACAGGGGAGGATCAGCCCCAGCATTTT. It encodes CASSQDRWTGEDQPQHF.

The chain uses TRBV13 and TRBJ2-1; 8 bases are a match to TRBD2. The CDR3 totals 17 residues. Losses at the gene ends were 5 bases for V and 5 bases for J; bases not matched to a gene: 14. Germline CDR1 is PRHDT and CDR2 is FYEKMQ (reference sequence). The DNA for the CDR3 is TGTGCCAGCAGCCGTACCGGGAGGGGGGGCGGAAACAATGAGCAGTTCTTC. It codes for CASSRTGRGGGNNEQFF.

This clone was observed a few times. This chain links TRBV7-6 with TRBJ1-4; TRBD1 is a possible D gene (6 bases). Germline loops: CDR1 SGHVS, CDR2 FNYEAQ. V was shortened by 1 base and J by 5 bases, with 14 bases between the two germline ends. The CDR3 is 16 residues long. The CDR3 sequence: CASSLGGGAENEKLFF. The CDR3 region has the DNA TGTGCCAGCAGCTTAGGCGGGGGGGCAGAAAATGAAAAACTGTTTTTT.